This entry is about one T cell receptor (beta chain). Its antigen is unidentified. It was with 60 Vbeta and 13 Jbeta primers that the PCR ran. The assay was immunoSEQ multiplex PCR, and TCRdb's table has in-frame clones only and misses some. The data contain about 160,000 clones, around 78% of them seen just once; the ten biggest clones take up approximately 7%. Participants comprised healthy donors of bone marrow. The sample belongs to a study of cytomegalovirus exposure and HLA in healthy donors. Overall study findings and caveats: Researchers catalogued about 160 TCR beta chains as cytomegalovirus-associated.

The source is a woman between 35 and 50 years old in good health and CMV-seropositive. The specimen sequenced was PBMCs.

CDR3 nucleotides: TGTGCCAGCAGTGAAGACTGGACACGGGGGGGAAAACTGTTTTTT. Amino acid sequence: CASSEDWTRGGKLFF. The V and J genes are TRBV2 and TRBJ1-4; D may be TRBD1 (5 bases). CDR3 length: 15 amino acids. The V end was cut by 1 base, the J end by 10 bases, with 16 bases between. Germline V gene sequence: CDR1 SNHLY, CDR2 FYNNEI.